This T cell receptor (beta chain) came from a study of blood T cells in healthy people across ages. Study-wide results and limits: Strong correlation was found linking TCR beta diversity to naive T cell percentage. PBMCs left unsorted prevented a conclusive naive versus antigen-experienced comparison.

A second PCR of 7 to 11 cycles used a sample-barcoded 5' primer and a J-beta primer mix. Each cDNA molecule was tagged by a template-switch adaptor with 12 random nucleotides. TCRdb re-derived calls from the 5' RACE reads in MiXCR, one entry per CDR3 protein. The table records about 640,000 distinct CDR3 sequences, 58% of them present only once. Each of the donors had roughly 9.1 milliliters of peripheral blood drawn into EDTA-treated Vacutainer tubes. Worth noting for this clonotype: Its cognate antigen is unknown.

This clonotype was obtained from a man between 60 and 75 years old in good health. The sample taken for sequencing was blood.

CDR3 nucleotides: TGTGCCACCAAGGCCATAGCCACAGATACGCAGTATTTT. Translating it yields CATKAIATDTQYF. The genes are TRBV15 and TRBJ2-3; D is unclear. V was cut by 7 bases and J by 2 bases, with 10 bases left in between. This CDR3 comprises 13 residues. Germline V gene sequence: CDR1 LNHNV, CDR2 YYDKDF (reference sequence).